This T cell receptor beta chain was identified in a study of cytomegalovirus exposure and HLA in healthy donors. Study-level background: Earlier sequencing of some 170 million T cells yielded roughly 100 million unique TCR beta sequences. Study-wide findings and caveats: In vitro experiments confirmed that a few CMV-associated chains were specific for CMV antigens. TCR beta V- and J-gene trimming was later associated with a missense DCLRE1C variant.

The CDR3 spans 17 residues. CDR1 SGHVS and CDR2 FQNEAQ come from the germline V gene. The trim removed 5 bases at V and 1 base at J, leaving 7 bases unmatched. A multiplex PCR was run with 60 Vbeta primers and 13 Jbeta primers. Sequencing was performed with immunoSEQ multiplex PCR; in TCRdb, only in-frame clones are kept and a portion is missing. The profile shows 100,000 to 130,000 clones, around 77% of them singletons. Details on this clone: Its antigen is unidentified.

The sample was PBMCs. This chain uses TRBV7-8 with TRBJ1-4, with 10 nucleotides matching TRBD1. This receptor was identified in a man younger than 35 in good health and CMV-seronegative. In nucleotides, the CDR3 is TGTGCCAGCAGCCAAGGGACAGGGGTACAAACTAATGAAAAACTGTTTTTT. It specifies CASSQGTGVQTNEKLFF.